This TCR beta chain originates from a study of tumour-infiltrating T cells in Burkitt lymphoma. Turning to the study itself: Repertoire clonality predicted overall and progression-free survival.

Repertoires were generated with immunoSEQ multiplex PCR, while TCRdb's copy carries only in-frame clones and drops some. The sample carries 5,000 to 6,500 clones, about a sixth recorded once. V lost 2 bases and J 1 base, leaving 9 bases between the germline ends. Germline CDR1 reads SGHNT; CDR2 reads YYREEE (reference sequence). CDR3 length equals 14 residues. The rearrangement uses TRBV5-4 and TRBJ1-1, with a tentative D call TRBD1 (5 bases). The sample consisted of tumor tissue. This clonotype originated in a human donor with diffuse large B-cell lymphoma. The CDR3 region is CASSFGATNTEAFF. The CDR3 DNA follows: TGTGCCAGCAGCTTTGGGGCAACGAACACTGAAGCTTTCTTT.